This T cell receptor beta chain is from a study of cytomegalovirus exposure and HLA in healthy donors. This CDR3 contains 15 residues. Germline V gives CDR1 SNHLY, CDR2 FYNNEI. The V and J ends lost 7 bases and 2 bases respectively, with 17 bases between them. This clone was observed once. The antigen remains unidentified. Points from the study as a whole: Researchers counted around 150 TCR beta chains as cytomegalovirus-associated. Roughly uniform sequencing depth across donors was assumed, possibly incorrectly. The authors excluded some V segments, including TRBV6-2 and TRBV6-3, as indistinguishable. Immune exposure information comprised only CMV serostatus.

The PCR made use of 60 Vbeta and 13 Jbeta primers. Only in-frame clones appear in the TCRdb table, and some are missing; sequencing was by immunoSEQ multiplex PCR. The sample has about 130,000 clones, about 74% seen once; the top ten hold 4.3%. The receptor's source is a man aged 18-30 years in good health and CMV-seropositive. The chain uses TRBV2 and TRBJ1-1, with a tentative D call TRBD1 (6 bases). Sample: PBMCs. CDR3 loop: CASTEGGGLNTEAFF. The CDR3 DNA reads as TGTGCCAGCACCGAGGGGGGGGGCCTTAACACTGAAGCTTTCTTT.